The sequence of this T cell receptor beta chain was determined in a study of OX40 agonist ivuxolimab in advanced cancers. Study-level results: CD8+ T cells averaged more expanded clones than CD4+.

Measured with immunoSEQ multiplex PCR; TCRdb has only the in-frame clones, and not every one. Of tens of thousands of clones listed, 89% were seen once; the top ten hold approximately 13%. Comments on this clone: Its target is not known.

From germline, CDR1 is ENHRY and CDR2 SYGVKD. The CDR3 totals 17 residues. V was shortened by 3 bases and J by 0 bases, with 15 bases between the two germline ends. This TCR was sampled from an adult with an advanced solid tumor such as melanoma, head and neck, liver or kidney cancer. V and J are TRBV10-3 and TRBJ1-3; D is perhaps TRBD1 (5 bases). The sequences come from CD4+ or CD8+ T cells sorted from blood, collected in a trial of the OX40 agonist ivuxolimab. The CDR3, as DNA: TGTGCCATCAGTGAAAGACGCCGGGACGGCTCTGGAAACACCATATATTTT. As protein: CAISERRRDGSGNTIYF.